These 15 T cell receptor beta chains were sequenced from one sample in a study of T cell responses to AZD1222 COVID-19 vaccine. Clones were read by immunoSEQ multiplex PCR, and TCRdb kept only the in-frame ones, dropping some. Among 150,000 to 200,000 clones, around 88% were seen once, and the ten largest hold 0.4% to 0.5%. Specimen: peripheral blood, collected on day 0 of AZD1222 vaccination. Receptors were obtained from an adult in good health.

In its sample, this clone was seen a few times. The chain is built from TRBV24-1 and TRBJ2-1, with 10 bases fitting TRBD2. Germline-derived CDR1 and CDR2 are KGHDR and SFDVKD. Trimming removed 12 bases from V and 8 bases from J; junction bases left unmatched: 9. The CDR3 is 13 residues long. The CDR3 here is CASASGSTDEQFF. The CDR3 nucleotides are TGTGCCTCGGCTAGCGGGAGTACGGATGAGCAGTTCTTC.

V and J are TRBV28 and TRBJ1-4; 7 positions match TRBD1. This CDR3 has 12 amino acids. Per the germline V gene, CDR1 is MDHEN and CDR2 is SYDVKM. Trimming took 8 bases from V and 4 from J; bases not matched to a gene: 1. The CDR3 bases are TGTGCCAGCCAGGGGGTTAATGAAAAACTGTTTTTT. This gives the protein CASQGVNEKLFF.

CDR3: CASSNATRAQYF. CDR3 nucleotide sequence: TGTGCCAGCAGCAACGCTACGCGCGCCCAGTACTTC. The V call is TRBV11-3, the J call TRBJ2-5; the D is unclear. The CDR3 is 12 amino acids. CDR1 and CDR2 from the germline V gene are SGHNT and YENEEA. Trimming took off 5 bases at V and 9 bases at J, with 13 bases between the two ends.

The chain combines TRBV9 with TRBJ1-1; 7 bases line up with TRBD1. The CDR3 sequence is 16 residues long. CDR1 SGDLS and CDR2 YYNGEE come from the germline V gene. J lost 1 base, V lost 1 base, and 7 bases had no gene match. The CDR3 DNA follows: TGTGCCAGCAGCGTACCCCCGGACAGGAAGAACACTGAAGCTTTCTTT. Its protein product is CASSVPPDRKNTEAFF.

J is TRBJ1-3 and V is TRBV19; D unclear. V was trimmed by 1 base and J by 0 bases, leaving 7 bases between them. CDR1 LNHDA and CDR2 SQIVND come from the germline V gene (reference sequence). This CDR3 comprises 15 residues. The CDR3 coding sequence is TGTGCCAGTAGTATAGCGACAAGCTCTGGAAACACCATATATTTT. It encodes CASSIATSSGNTIYF.

The chain combines TRBV5-4 with TRBJ2-7, with a weak D call TRBD2 (7 bases). This CDR3 spans 13 amino acids. CDR1 is SGHNT and CDR2 is YYREEE in the germline V gene (reference sequence). V lost 6 bases to trimming and J lost 8 bases, with 18 bases between them. The CDR3 DNA sequence: TGTGCCAGCACCGTGGGCGGGGGCGCTAAGCAGTACTTC. Translating gives CASTVGGGAKQYF. Full variable domain (missing parts from reference TRBV5-4 and TRBJ2-7): ETGVTQSPTHLIKTRGQQVTLRCSSQSGHNTVSWYQQALGQGPQFIFQYYREEENGRGNFPPRFSGLQFPNYSSELNVNALELDDSALYLCASTVGGGAKQYFGPGTRLTVT.

The chain recombines TRBV5-1 with TRBJ2-4; tentative D call: TRBD1 (6 bases). Trimming cost V 0 bases and J 1 base, with 8 bases left between them. Germline V gene sequence: CDR1 SGHRS, CDR2 YFSETQ. The CDR3 length is 15 residues. CDR3 sequence: CASSLEDSAKNIQYF. In nucleotides, the CDR3 is TGCGCCAGCAGCTTGGAGGACAGTGCCAAAAACATTCAGTACTTC.

V is TRBV11-2 and J is TRBJ1-2, with 7 bases fitting TRBD1. The V gene's germline CDR1 is SGHAT and CDR2 FQNNGV. Germline trimming cut 2 bases from V and 6 bases from J; bases unmatched to any gene: 6. The CDR3 extends over 14 amino acids. This chain's CDR3 is CASSLRPGGDGYTF. The CDR3 DNA follows: TGTGCCAGCAGCTTAAGACCAGGGGGGGATGGCTACACCTTC.

V and J are TRBV6-4 and TRBJ2-2; TRBD2 matches at 13 bases. The CDR3 is 15 amino acids. J gave up 4 bases and V 4 bases, and 0 bases lay outside the gene matches. The germline gives CDR1 MRHNA, CDR2 SNTAGT. CDR3 sequence reads: CASSGTSGSTGELFF. The DNA of the CDR3 is TGTGCCAGCAGTGGGACTAGCGGGAGCACCGGGGAGCTGTTTTTT.

V is TRBV7-2 and J is TRBJ1-1, with TRBD1 matching 9 bases. The CDR3 covers 14 residues. Germline V gene data show CDR1 as SGHTA and CDR2 as FQGNSA. Trimming cost V 5 bases and J 5 bases; bases outside gene matches: 6. CDR3 DNA: TGTGCCAGCAGCCTCTCACAGGGGGCAACTGAAGCTTTCTTT. This sequence encodes CASSLSQGATEAFF.

The chain has TRBV3-1 (or the pseudogene TRBV3-2) and TRBJ1-4; D is possibly TRBD1 (6 bases). Germline CDR1 and CDR2: LGHDT and YNNKEL (reference sequence). The CDR3 has 15 residues. V dropped 4 bases and J dropped 5 bases, with 14 bases sitting between them. For the CDR3, the DNA is TGTGCCAGCAGCCCCAGGGGACACGGGAATGAAAAACTGTTTTTT. Its translation: CASSPRGHGNEKLFF.

This clone is a singleton in its sample. This chain connects TRBV12-3 or TRBV12-4 to TRBJ2-7, with D unclear. V was cut by 5 bases and J by 6 bases, with 14 bases left in between. CDR3 size: 13 residues. The DNA of the CDR3 is TGTGCCAGCAGTCTAACAACCGCCGGCGAGCAGTACTTC. This encodes CASSLTTAGEQYF.

This rearrangement joins TRBV5-1 to TRBJ2-6; TRBD1 is a possible D gene (5 bases). CDR3 length equals 16 residues. Germline-derived CDR1 and CDR2 are SGHRS and YFSETQ. Trimming took 0 bases from V and 2 from J, leaving 9 bases between them. The CDR3 region is CASSLERGTGANVLTF. The CDR3 DNA reads TGCGCCAGCAGCTTGGAAAGGGGTACTGGGGCCAACGTCCTGACTTTC.

Only a few counts were recorded for this clone. CDR3 loop: CASTPRRGRGANVLTF. For the CDR3, the DNA is TGTGCCAGCACCCCCCGGCGGGGGCGCGGGGCCAACGTCCTGACTTTC. The chain couples TRBV2 to TRBJ2-6; D is possibly TRBD2 (7 bases). The CDR3 contains 16 residues. Germline assignment: CDR1 SNHLY and CDR2 FYNNEI. V lost 7 bases and J lost 4, with 17 bases in between. The variable domain in full, completed from reference TRBV2 and TRBJ2-6, reads EPEVTQTPSHQVTQMGQEVILRCVPISNHLYFYWYRQILGQKVEFLVSFYNNEISEKSEIFDDQFSVERPDGSNFTLKIRSTKLEDSAMYFCASTPRRGRGANVLTFGAGSRLTVL.

The DNA of the CDR3 is TGTGCCAGCAGCCCCCAGTCCGATACGCAGTATTTT. Protein sequence: CASSPQSDTQYF. The rearrangement joins TRBV9 to TRBJ2-3; no clear D. Germline V CDR1 and CDR2: SGDLS, YYNGEE. V lost 4 bases and J lost 6, with 9 bases in between. This CDR3 comprises 12 residues.